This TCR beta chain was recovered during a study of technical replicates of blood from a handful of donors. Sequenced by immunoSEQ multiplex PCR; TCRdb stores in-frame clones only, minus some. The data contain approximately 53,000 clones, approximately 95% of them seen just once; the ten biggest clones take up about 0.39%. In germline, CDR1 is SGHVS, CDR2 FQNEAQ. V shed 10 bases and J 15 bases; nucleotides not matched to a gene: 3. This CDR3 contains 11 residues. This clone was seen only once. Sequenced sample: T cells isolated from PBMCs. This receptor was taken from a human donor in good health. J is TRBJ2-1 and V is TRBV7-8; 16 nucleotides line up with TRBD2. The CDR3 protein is CATGTSGRVFF. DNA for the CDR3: TGTGCCACCGGGACTAGCGGGAGGGTGTTCTTC.